A single sample gave rise to the 25 T cell receptor beta chains below, sequenced in a study of OX40 agonist ivuxolimab in advanced cancers. The assay was immunoSEQ multiplex PCR, and TCRdb's table has in-frame clones only and misses some. The sample shows about 89,000 clones, nearly 90% of them seen only once. The material was CD4+ or CD8+ T cells sorted from blood, obtained in a trial of the OX40 agonist ivuxolimab. The receptors here all came from an adult with an advanced solid tumor such as melanoma, head and neck, liver or kidney cancer.

The chain links TRBV4-1 to TRBJ1-1, with 7 bases that match TRBD1. The CDR3 has 15 residues. Germline loops: CDR1 MGHRA, CDR2 YSYEKL. Losses at the gene ends were 6 bases for V and 1 base for J; bases not matched to a gene: 8. The DNA for the CDR3 is TGCGCCAGCAGGAGCTTGGGACAGAAGAACACTGAAGCTTTCTTT. It codes for CASRSLGQKNTEAFF.

The rearrangement uses TRBV10-3 and TRBJ1-1; TRBD1 is a possible D gene (5 bases). The CDR3 sequence is 13 residues long. The ends were cut back, 11 bases at V and 0 bases at J, with 13 bases in the middle. CDR1 is ENHRY and CDR2 is SYGVKD in the germline V gene. CDR3 region: CAARGAMNTEAFF. The CDR3, as DNA: TGTGCCGCGAGGGGAGCTATGAACACTGAAGCTTTCTTT.

The chain combines TRBV7-2 with TRBJ2-5; D gene uncertain. With 1 base removed from V and 5 bases from J, the gap between germline ends came to 11 bases. The CDR3 has 14 residues. The germline CDR1 and CDR2 sequences are SGHTA and FQGNSA. CDR3 sequence: CASSLGDSGETQYF. The CDR3 DNA reads as TGTGCCAGCAGCTTAGGGGATTCAGGCGAGACCCAGTACTTC.

The gene calls are TRBV11-2 and TRBJ2-2; 11 nucleotides match TRBD2. With V trimmed by 2 bases and J by 5 bases, 7 bases remained unmatched. There are 17 residues in the CDR3. Germline V gives CDR1 SGHAT, CDR2 FQNNGV. The CDR3 nucleotides read TGTGCCAGCAGCTTAAAGCTAGCGGGGGGTAGGACCGGGGAGCTGTTTTTT. Its translation: CASSLKLAGGRTGELFF.

The chain combines TRBV6-5 with TRBJ2-7; D gene unclear. Germline-derived CDR1 and CDR2 are MNHEY and SVGAGI. Trimming took 6 bases from V and 5 from J, leaving 14 bases between them. This CDR3 contains 13 residues. The CDR3 DNA reads as TGTGCCAGCAGGGGTCTAAGGGTCCACGAGCAGTACTTC. Translation gives CASRGLRVHEQYF.

The CDR3 nucleotides are TGTGCCAGCAGTTACTCGAAAGAGACCAAAGCTTTCTTT. It specifies CASSYSKETKAFF. V is TRBV6-6 and J is TRBJ1-1; no clear D gene. The CDR3 consists of 13 residues. Germline loops: CDR1 MNHNY, CDR2 SVGAGI (reference sequence). Trimming stripped 0 bases from V and 9 bases from J, with 11 bases between.

The chain combines TRBV7-2 with TRBJ1-5; 9 bases are shared with TRBD1. J lost 7 bases, V lost 1 base, and 5 bases had no gene match. The length of the CDR3 is 15 residues. Germline V gene lookup returns CDR1 SGHTA and CDR2 FQGNSA. CDR3 sequence: CASSLVQGAYQPQHF. The CDR3 DNA reads as TGTGCCAGCAGCTTAGTACAGGGGGCTTACCAGCCCCAGCATTTT.

This chain links TRBV7-9 with TRBJ2-7; no reliable D call. The CDR3 extends over 11 amino acids. In germline, CDR1 is SEHNR, CDR2 FQNEAQ (reference sequence). The ends were cut back, 5 bases at V and 3 bases at J, with 5 bases in the middle. This chain's CDR3 is CASSALYEQYF. CDR3 bases: TGTGCCAGCAGCGCCCTCTACGAGCAGTACTTC. Using reference TRBV7-9 and TRBJ2-7 for the parts outside the CDR3, the full variable domain is DTGVSQNPRHKITKRGQNVTFRCDPISEHNRLYWYRQTLGQGPEFLTYFQNEAQLEKSRLLSDRFSAERPKGSFSTLEIQRTEQGDSAMYLCASSALYEQYFGPGTRLTVT.

The sample holds a few counts of this clone. This same CDR3 is encoded by further DNA sequences in the sample. The chain employs TRBV4-1 and TRBJ1-1; perhaps TRBD1 as D (6 bases). CDR1 is MGHRA, CDR2 YSYEKL, per germline. V was trimmed by 1 base and J by 13 bases, leaving 19 bases between them. The CDR3 runs to 14 residues. CDR3 loop: CASSQVPSGGVGFF. CDR3 coding DNA: TGCGCCAGCAGCCAAGTTCCAAGCGGGGGCGTCGGTTTCTTT.

The gene calls are TRBV21-1 and TRBJ1-2; TRBD1, as called in the table, went unchecked against the DNA. TRBV21-1 is designated a pseudogene. CDR3 length: 16 residues. The DNA of the CDR3 is TGTGCCAGCAGCAAAGGGGAAACAGGGGATAGCTATGGCTACACCTTC. This translates into CASSKGETGDSYGYTF.

This clone was seen more than once but under ten times. The chain is built from TRBV7-9 and TRBJ2-2; D gene unclear. The CDR3 runs 13 residues. The germline CDR1 and CDR2 sequences are SEHNR and FQNEAQ (reference sequence). V was clipped by 1 base and J by 5 bases, with 5 bases between them. The CDR3 DNA reads TGTGCCAGCAGCTTAGTGGAGACCGGGGAGCTGTTTTTT. It specifies CASSLVETGELFF.

This rearrangement joins TRBV7-2 to TRBJ1-2; 7 nucleotides align to TRBD1. This CDR3 contains 16 residues. The J segment lost 4 bases and the V segment lost 7 bases, leaving 15 bases of the junction unmatched. The V gene's germline CDR1 is SGHTA and CDR2 FQGNSA. The CDR3 here is CASTPTRGRGAYGYTF. The CDR3 region has the DNA TGTGCCAGCACCCCAACCAGGGGGAGGGGGGCCTATGGCTACACCTTC.

The V call is TRBV9, the J call TRBJ1-1, with D perhaps matching TRBD1 (6 bases). The ends were cut back, 4 bases at V and 3 bases at J, with 16 bases in the middle. The CDR3 is 15 residues long. Germline assignment: CDR1 SGDLS and CDR2 YYNGEE. The CDR3: CASSRSDRLDTEAFF. In DNA form, the CDR3 reads TGTGCCAGCAGCCGATCCGACAGGTTGGACACTGAAGCTTTCTTT.

The rearrangement joins TRBV5-6 to TRBJ1-5, with 11 positions matching TRBD1. This CDR3 has 17 residues. Germline V gives CDR1 SGHDT, CDR2 YYEEEE. Trimming removed 5 bases from V and 3 bases from J; junction bases left unmatched: 10. The CDR3 loop reads CASSIRTGGVPNQPQHF. The CDR3 DNA sequence: TGTGCCAGCAGTATACGGACAGGGGGCGTCCCCAATCAGCCCCAGCATTTT.

This clone was seen a handful of times. The rearrangement links TRBV19 to TRBJ2-1; 7 bases are shared with TRBD1. V lost 4 bases, J lost 9 bases, and 9 bases stayed unmatched. Germline V gives CDR1 LNHDA, CDR2 SQIVND (reference sequence). The CDR3 length is 14 residues. CDR3 loop: CASSTLGQVGEQFF. The CDR3, as DNA: TGTGCCAGTAGTACGTTAGGACAGGTAGGTGAGCAGTTCTTC. Filled out from reference TRBV19 and TRBJ2-1, the complete variable domain reads DGGITQSPKYLFRKEGQNVTLSCEQNLNHDAMYWYRQDPGQGLRLIYYSQIVNDFQKGDIAEGYSVSREKKESFPLTVTSAQKNPTAFYLCASSTLGQVGEQFFGPGTRLTVL.

The chain employs TRBV27 and TRBJ1-2; D is uncertain. From germline, CDR1 is MNHEY and CDR2 SMNVEV (reference sequence). Trimming pared 0 bases from V and 4 bases from J, leaving 6 bases between. The CDR3 loop spans 13 amino acids. The CDR3 nucleotides read TGTGCCAGCAGTTTATCGCGGGGCTATGGCTACACCTTC. Protein product: CASSLSRGYGYTF.

The V and J genes are TRBV2 and TRBJ2-2; 8 nucleotides line up with TRBD1. The germline CDR1 and CDR2 sequences are SNHLY and FYNNEI. Germline trimming cut 4 bases from V and 4 bases from J; bases unmatched to any gene: 2. This CDR3 region has 14 residues. CDR3 DNA: TGTGCCAGCAGTGGCAGGGGGCGCACCGGGGAGCTGTTTTTT. It translates to CASSGRGRTGELFF.

This sequence joins TRBV29-1 and TRBJ2-5; D is uncertain. CDR1 is SQVTM, CDR2 ANQGSEA, per germline. V was trimmed by 3 bases and J by 7 bases, leaving 9 bases between them. The CDR3 spans 11 residues. CDR3 loop: CSVDHGSTQYF. The CDR3 nucleotides are TGCAGCGTTGACCACGGGTCGACCCAGTACTTC.

The chain couples TRBV30 to TRBJ2-1, with 11 bases that match TRBD2. V was pared by 0 bases and J by 8 bases, with 18 bases of the junction left unmatched. The CDR3 runs 19 residues. Germline loops: CDR1 GTSNPN, CDR2 SVGIG (reference sequence). The CDR3 reads CAWSVGLAGGLRATHEQFF. For the CDR3, the DNA is TGTGCCTGGAGTGTAGGGCTAGCGGGGGGCCTCCGGGCCACACATGAGCAGTTCTTC. Filled out from reference TRBV30 and TRBJ2-1, the complete variable domain reads SQTIHQWPATLVQPVGSPLSLECTVEGTSNPNLYWYRQAAGRGLQLLFYSVGIGQISSEVPQNLSASRPQDRQFILSSKKLLLSDSGFYLCAWSVGLAGGLRATHEQFFGPGTRLTVL.

This clone turned up a few times. CDR3 bases: TGTGCCAGCAGCTTCGGACAGGAGCTACTCGGCTACACCTTC. It yields the protein CASSFGQELLGYTF. The chain employs TRBV2 and TRBJ1-2; 7 positions match TRBD1. The V segment lost 6 bases and the J segment 8 bases; nucleotides outside the gene matches: 12. Germline lookup yields CDR1 SNHLY and CDR2 FYNNEI. The length of the CDR3 is 14 residues.

This clone was seen a few times. The chain couples TRBV7-9 to TRBJ1-1; no clear D. The CDR3 spans 12 residues. The germline V gene has CDR1 SEHNR and CDR2 FQNEAQ (reference sequence). V lost 1 base, J lost 11 bases, and 11 bases lay in between. CDR3 sequence (DNA): TGTGCCAGCAGCTTAGAGGCACTTGGGGCTTTCTTT. It codes for CASSLEALGAFF.

The genes are TRBV6-1 and TRBJ1-5; 11 nucleotides align to TRBD1. CDR3 size: 15 residues. The V and J ends lost 2 bases and 6 bases, in that order; junction bases with no gene match: 3. The V gene's germline CDR1 is MNHNS and CDR2 SASEGT. CDR3 sequence (DNA): TGTGCCAGCAGTGAACTGGGACAGGGGGGTCAGCCCCAGCATTTT. Protein product: CASSELGQGGQPQHF.

V is TRBV5-1 and J is TRBJ2-7; TRBD1 agrees at 8 bases. V shed 3 bases and J 6 bases; nucleotides not matched to a gene: 8. CDR3 size: 14 residues. Per the germline V gene, CDR1 is SGHRS and CDR2 is YFSETQ. Written as DNA, the CDR3 is TGCGCCAGCAGCTACGGACAGGGAATGGGCGAGCAGTACTTC. Protein product: CASSYGQGMGEQYF. The variable domain in full, with the rest retrieved from reference TRBV5-1 and TRBJ2-7, is KAGVTQTPRYLIKTRGQQVTLSCSPISGHRSVSWYQQTPGQGLQFLFEYFSETQRNKGNFPGRFSGRQFSNSRSEMNVSTLELGDSALYLCASSYGQGMGEQYFGPGTRLTVT.

The chain is built from TRBV30 and TRBJ2-3; 11 nucleotides match TRBD2. Losses at the gene ends were 0 bases for V and 7 bases for J; bases not matched to a gene: 6. Germline-derived CDR1 and CDR2 are GTSNPN and SVGIG (reference sequence). The CDR3 is made up of 15 amino acids. CDR3 nucleotides: TGTGCCTGGAGTGTCGCCACTAGCGGGGGAAATACGCAGTATTTT. Its translation: CAWSVATSGGNTQYF. Full variable domain (outside the CDR3, taken from reference TRBV30 and TRBJ2-3): SQTIHQWPATLVQPVGSPLSLECTVEGTSNPNLYWYRQAAGRGLQLLFYSVGIGQISSEVPQNLSASRPQDRQFILSSKKLLLSDSGFYLCAWSVATSGGNTQYFGPGTRLTVL.

The CDR3 DNA is TGTGCCAGCAGCCCAGGGGGGAATTCCAATGAGCAGTTCTTC. Protein product: CASSPGGNSNEQFF. This rearrangement joins TRBV7-6 to TRBJ2-1; D may be TRBD1 (7 bases). V shed 5 bases and J shed 6 bases, with 14 bases lying between them. CDR1 and CDR2 (germline): SGHVS, FNYEAQ. CDR3 length: 14 amino acids. The full variable domain, in which reference TRBV7-6 and TRBJ2-1 provide the parts outside the CDR3, is GAGVSQSPRYKVTKRGQDVALRCDPISGHVSLYWYRQALGQGPEFLTYFNYEAQQDKSGLPNDRFSAERPEGSISTLTIQRTEQRDSAMYRCASSPGGNSNEQFFGPGTRLTVL.